This T cell receptor beta chain was obtained from a study of T cells after posttransplantation cyclophosphamide (TCRdb year 2016). About the investigation overall: T cell repertoire reconstitution was tracked by TRB sequencing after myeloablative bone marrow transplantation in which posttransplantation cyclophosphamide was used as GVHD prophylaxis. Antigen receptor sequencing was done on samples from 35 to 45 PTCy-treated patients and from approximately 16 related bone marrow donors of those patients. Blood from every one of the 30 or so PTCy patients who had 1-year posttransplant specimens underwent TRB sequencing. In 3 patients, TRB sequencing was also performed on up to about 3 more blood samples taken 2 to 5.2 years after transplant, and in several patients, pretransplant blood was also TRB-sequenced. Because TRA and TRB clonality correlated tightly in about 9 samples, the subsequent TCR analyses were limited to TRB only. Public TRB sequences were checked against a database of over 3,500 sequences associated with responses to pathogens, tumor antigens, self-antigens and alloantigens. What the work shows at the level of the full study, not this receptor alone: The TRB repertoires of T cells infiltrating skin or the GI tract showed only limited overlap with the TRB repertoires found in blood. Across under 50 patients, recipient CMV seropositivity and CMV reactivation were highly associated with TRB clonality; PTCy diversity was similar to CNI/methotrexate controls. Donor-recipient similarity was low at 1-2 months but rose over the first year, and later blood repertoires were often dominated by donor CD8+ memory clones.

Read against the paper, the sample's treatment or condition label means: high-dose cyclophosphamide on days +3 and +4 as single-agent GVHD prophylaxis. PTCy patients received busulfan and fludarabine conditioning, a related or unrelated marrow graft, and cyclophosphamide on days +3 and +4. PTCy-treated patients came from a prospective multi-institutional clinical trial. Peripheral blood and bone marrow mononuclear cells were isolated by Ficoll-Hypaque density centrifugation and cryopreserved. As to this clone: The antigen this receptor binds is unknown. No base-level quality is on record; no much larger clone is a single base apart.

TRB sequencing was run on genomic DNA with either the immunoSEQ assay at survey resolution or the hsTCRB kit. Processing in the source paper ran as follows. The immunoSEQ software was used for initial read processing, and the LymphoSeq R package was used for repertoire analyses. Clonality was calculated as 1 minus normalized Shannon entropy, and the Gini coefficient was also calculated for each TRB dataset. Phenotypes of unsorted samples were inferred by mapping TRB sequences from sorted subsets of the recipient or donor onto the same recipient's unsorted samples. The source is immuneACCESS, and TCRdb retained only in-frame sequences with V and J called. Part of the clones is not carried over; for the studies checked, unresolved V genes explain less than half of this, and the remainder is unexplained. The DNA was the basis for D and trimming; V, J and clone size are from that table. The sample includes 5,000 to 6,000 clones, with approximately 71% observed a single time. Clones ranked in the top ten supply 34% of the sample.

Unmatched junction bases come to 14, with V trimmed by 0 bases and J by 3 bases. Including cysteine and phenylalanine, the CDR3 has 18 amino acids. Only CDR3 DNA is held: 54 bases, read in frame from base 1. In the germline V gene, CDR1 corresponds to SGHAT and CDR2 to FQNNGV. The sequenced sample was PBMCs, obtained after allogeneic stem cell transplant with posttransplant cyclophosphamide. This receptor was taken from a male patient aged 60-70 years who received an allogeneic stem cell transplant from an unrelated donor, was CMV-positive, and had no GVHD. After a transplant, the donor of the graft may account for some T cells. The chain employs TRBV11-2 and TRBJ2-7, and TRBD1 aligns with 7 junction nucleotides. CDR3 reads: CASSLDRVGRQGIYEQYF. The nucleotide sequence reads as follows: TGTGCCAGCAGCTTAGATCGAGTGGGGAGACAGGGAATCTACGAGCAGTACTTC.